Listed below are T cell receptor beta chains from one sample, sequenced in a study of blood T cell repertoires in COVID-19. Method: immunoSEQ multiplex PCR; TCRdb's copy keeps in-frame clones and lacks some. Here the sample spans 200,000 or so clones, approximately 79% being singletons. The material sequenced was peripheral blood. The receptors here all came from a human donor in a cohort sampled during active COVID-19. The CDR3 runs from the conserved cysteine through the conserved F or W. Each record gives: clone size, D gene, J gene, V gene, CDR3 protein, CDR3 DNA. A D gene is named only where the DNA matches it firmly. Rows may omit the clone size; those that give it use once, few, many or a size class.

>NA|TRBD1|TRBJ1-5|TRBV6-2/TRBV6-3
CASSSNQPGQGAAQPQHF
TGTGCCAGCAGTTCAAATCAACCGGGACAGGGGGCCGCTCAGCCCCAGCATTTT
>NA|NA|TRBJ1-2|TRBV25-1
CASKGRGKNYGYTF
TGTGCCAGCAAGGGGAGGGGAAAGAACTATGGCTACACCTTC
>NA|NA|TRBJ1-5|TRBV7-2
CASSSPSGGRNQPQHF
TGTGCCAGCAGCTCCCCTAGCGGGGGCCGCAATCAGCCCCAGCATTTT
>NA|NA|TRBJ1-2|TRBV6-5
CASHGGGAGYTF
TGTGCCAGCCACGGAGGGGGGGCCGGCTACACCTTC
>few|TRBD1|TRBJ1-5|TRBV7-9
CASSLDSTGGQPQHF
TGTGCCAGCAGCTTAGATTCTACAGGGGGACAGCCCCAGCATTTT
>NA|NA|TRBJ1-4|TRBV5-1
CASSPDGRGNEKLFF
TGCGCCAGCAGTCCCGACGGCAGGGGTAATGAAAAACTGTTTTTT
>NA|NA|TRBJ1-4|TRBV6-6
CASSYSYGQYNEKLFF
TGTGCCAGCAGTTACTCATACGGACAGTATAATGAAAAACTGTTTTTT
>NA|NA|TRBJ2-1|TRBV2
CATMPGGYNEQFF
TGTGCCACAATGCCCGGAGGATACAATGAGCAGTTCTTC
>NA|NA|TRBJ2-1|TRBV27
CASSLISYGEQFF
TGTGCCAGCAGTTTGATAAGCTACGGTGAGCAGTTCTTC
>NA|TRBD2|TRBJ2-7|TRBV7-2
CASSLGGLAGISYEQYF
TGTGCCAGCAGCTTAGGGGGACTAGCGGGTATCTCCTACGAGCAGTACTTC
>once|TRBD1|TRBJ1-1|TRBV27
CASSLYGVGDRGLTEAFF
TGTGCCAGCAGTTTATATGGGGTAGGGGACAGGGGTCTCACTGAAGCTTTCTTT
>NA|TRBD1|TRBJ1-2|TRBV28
CASSLWTSDRGNYGYTF
TGTGCCAGCAGTTTATGGACGTCGGACAGGGGGAACTATGGCTACACCTTC
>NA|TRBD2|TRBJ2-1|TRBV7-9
CASSQNTGTSFRNEQFF
TGTGCCAGCAGCCAGAACACCGGGACTAGCTTCAGGAATGAGCAGTTCTTC
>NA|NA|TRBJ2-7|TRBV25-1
CATTGRSSYEQYF
TGTGCCACCACCGGGAGAAGCTCCTACGAGCAGTACTTC
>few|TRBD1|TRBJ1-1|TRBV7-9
CASSGPTGLPEAFF
TGTGCCAGCAGCGGGCCGACAGGGCTCCCTGAAGCTTTCTTT
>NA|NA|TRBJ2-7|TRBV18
CASSSGTPPLQYF
TGTGCCAGCTCCTCCGGGACTCCACCATTGCAGTACTTC
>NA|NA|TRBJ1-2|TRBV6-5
CASGKQGSLDGYTF
TGTGCCAGCGGGAAACAGGGCTCGCTCGATGGCTACACCTTC
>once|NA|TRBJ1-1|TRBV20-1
CSGRTQGEAFF
TGCAGTGGACGAACACAGGGAGAAGCTTTCTTT